The source of this T cell receptor beta chain is a study of cytomegalovirus exposure and HLA in healthy donors. The PCR made use of 60 Vbeta and 13 Jbeta primers. TCRdb's copy holds only in-frame clones and misses some; the assay was immunoSEQ multiplex PCR. The table records about 120,000 clones, 60% to 85% of them present only once. Deletions cut 9 bases from V and 10 bases from J, with 15 bases between. This CDR3 has 11 amino acids. Germline CDR1 and CDR2: MNHEY and SVGAGI. The table lists this clone with a few counts. V usage is TRBV6-5 and J usage is TRBJ1-1; D call uncertain. The sequence was obtained from a woman in her thirties or forties in good health and CMV-seropositive. The sequenced sample was PBMCs. In DNA form, the CDR3 reads TGTGCCAGTGGGAGGAGCCTCGCAGCTTTCTTT. Its translation is CASGRSLAAFF.